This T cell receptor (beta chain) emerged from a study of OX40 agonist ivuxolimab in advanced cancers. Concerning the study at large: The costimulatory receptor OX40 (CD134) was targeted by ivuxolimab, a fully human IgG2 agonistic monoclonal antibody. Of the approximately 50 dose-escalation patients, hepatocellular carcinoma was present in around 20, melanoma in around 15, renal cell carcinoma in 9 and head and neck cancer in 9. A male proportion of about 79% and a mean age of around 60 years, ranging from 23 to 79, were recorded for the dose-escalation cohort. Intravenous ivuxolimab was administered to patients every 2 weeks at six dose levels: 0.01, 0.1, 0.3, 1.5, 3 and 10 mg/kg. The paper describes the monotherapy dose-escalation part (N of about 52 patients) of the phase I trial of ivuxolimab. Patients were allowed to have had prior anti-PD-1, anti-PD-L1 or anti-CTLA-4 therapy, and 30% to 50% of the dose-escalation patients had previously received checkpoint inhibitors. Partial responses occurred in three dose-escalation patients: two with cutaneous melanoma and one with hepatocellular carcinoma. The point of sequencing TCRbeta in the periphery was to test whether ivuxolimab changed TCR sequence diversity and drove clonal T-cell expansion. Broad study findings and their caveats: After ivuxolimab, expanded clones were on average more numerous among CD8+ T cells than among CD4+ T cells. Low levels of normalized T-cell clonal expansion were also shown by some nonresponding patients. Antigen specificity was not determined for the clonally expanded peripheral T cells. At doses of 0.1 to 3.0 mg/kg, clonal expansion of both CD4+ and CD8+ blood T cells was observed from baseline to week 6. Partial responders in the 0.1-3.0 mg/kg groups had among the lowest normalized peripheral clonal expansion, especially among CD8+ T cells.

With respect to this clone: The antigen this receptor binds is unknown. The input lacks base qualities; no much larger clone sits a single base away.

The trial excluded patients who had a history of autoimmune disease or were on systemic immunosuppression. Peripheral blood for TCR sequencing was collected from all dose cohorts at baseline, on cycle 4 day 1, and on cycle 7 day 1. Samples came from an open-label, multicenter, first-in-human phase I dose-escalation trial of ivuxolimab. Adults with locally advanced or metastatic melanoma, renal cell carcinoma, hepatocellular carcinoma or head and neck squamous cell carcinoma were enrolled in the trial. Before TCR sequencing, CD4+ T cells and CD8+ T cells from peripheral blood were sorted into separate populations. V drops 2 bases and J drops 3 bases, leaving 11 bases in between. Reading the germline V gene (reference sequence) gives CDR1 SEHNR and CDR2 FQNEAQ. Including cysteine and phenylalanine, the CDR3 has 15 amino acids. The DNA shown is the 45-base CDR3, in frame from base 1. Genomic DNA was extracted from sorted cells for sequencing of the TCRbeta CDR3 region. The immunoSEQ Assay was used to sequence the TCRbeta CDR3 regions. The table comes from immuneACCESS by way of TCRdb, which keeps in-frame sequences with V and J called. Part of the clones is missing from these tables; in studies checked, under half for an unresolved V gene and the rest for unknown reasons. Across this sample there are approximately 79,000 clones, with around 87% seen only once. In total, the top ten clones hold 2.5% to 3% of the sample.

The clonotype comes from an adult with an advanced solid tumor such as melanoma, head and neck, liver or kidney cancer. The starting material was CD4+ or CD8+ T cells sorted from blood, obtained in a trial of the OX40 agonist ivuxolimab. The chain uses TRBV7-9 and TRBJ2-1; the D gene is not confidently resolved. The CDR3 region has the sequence CASSLSASFYNEQFF. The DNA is TGTGCCAGCAGCTTAAGCGCGTCCTTCTACAATGAGCAGTTCTTC.